The next 30 T cell receptor beta chains were all read from a single sample in a study of CD8 T cells in ankylosing spondylitis. Study observations and caveats: It appeared that ankylosing spondylitis blood was characterized by a TCR beta motif of under ten highly homologous variants.

MiXCR, applied by TCRdb to the 5' RACE reads, yields one record per CDR3 protein. Of under 850,000 distinct CDR3 sequences in the sample, under 20% were seen once. Their antigens remain unidentified. Sequencing was carried out using blood, either unsorted or a sorted T cell fraction (not recorded which). The receptors stem from a male donor with ankylosing spondylitis.

This clonotype has just a few counts. The chain carries TRBV3-1 and TRBJ2-1; D remains unclear. The V end was cut by 5 bases, the J end by 9 bases, with 8 bases between. Germline CDR1 and CDR2: LGHDT and YNNKEL (reference sequence). CDR3 length equals 11 residues. The CDR3: CASSSFREQFF. CDR3 sequence (DNA): TGTGCCAGCAGCTCGTTTCGTGAGCAGTTCTTC.

This clonotype was counted a few times. The gene calls are TRBV5-1 and TRBJ2-7, with D perhaps TRBD1 (6 bases). Germline V lookup: CDR1 SGHRS, CDR2 YFSETQ. V shed 4 bases and J shed 3 bases, with 14 bases lying between them. The CDR3 extends over 14 amino acids. CDR3 sequence: CASSTQGPHYEQYF. In DNA form, the CDR3 reads TGCGCCAGCAGCACTCAGGGGCCGCACTACGAGCAGTACTTC.

The chain recombines TRBV7-9 with TRBJ1-1, with a possible D match to TRBD1 (5 bases). V dropped 5 bases and J dropped 1 base, with 14 bases sitting between them. The CDR3 runs 15 residues. CDR1 and CDR2 from the germline V gene are SEHNR and FQNEAQ (reference sequence). CDR3 residues: CASSRPGTTNTEAFF. The CDR3 DNA reads TGTGCCAGCAGCCGTCCCGGGACGACGAACACTGAAGCTTTCTTT.

This clonotype was counted a few times. The chain uses TRBV5-6 and TRBJ1-1, with D perhaps matching TRBD1 (5 bases). The CDR3 runs to 16 residues. Trimming pared 3 bases from V and 11 bases from J, leaving 26 bases between. Germline CDR1 reads SGHDT; CDR2 reads YYEEEE. The chain's CDR3 is CASSSGVRGARDRAFF. The CDR3 nucleotides read TGTGCCAGCAGCTCCGGGGTAAGGGGCGCTCGGGACCGGGCTTTCTTT.

There are a few counts of this clonotype. The rearrangement joins TRBV29-1 to TRBJ1-1, with a tentative D call TRBD1 (5 bases). CDR3 length equals 14 residues. From germline, CDR1 is SQVTM and CDR2 ANQGSEA. Trimming stripped 6 bases from V and 6 bases from J, with 20 bases between. In nucleotides, the CDR3 is TGCAGCGTGGGGGGTAAGGGGACGGGGGCTGAAGCTTTCTTT. It encodes CSVGGKGTGAEAFF.

This chain connects TRBV5-6 to TRBJ2-1; D not resolved. This CDR3 comprises 14 residues. Germline V gene data show CDR1 as SGHDT and CDR2 as YYEEEE. V lost 0 bases to trimming and J lost 8 bases, with 12 bases between them. CDR3 sequence: CASSLGPTGHEQFF. In DNA form, the CDR3 reads TGTGCCAGCAGCTTGGGTCCCACCGGGCATGAGCAGTTCTTC.

This clonotype was recorded many times. The chain employs TRBV12-3 or TRBV12-4 and TRBJ1-6; 7 nucleotides align to TRBD1. The length of the CDR3 is 15 residues. J lost 7 bases, V lost 6 bases, and 9 bases had no gene match. CDR3 DNA sequence: TGTGCCAGCAGCAAACGGGGACAGACGAATTCACCCCTCCACTTT. It codes for CASSKRGQTNSPLHF.

A few counts support this clonotype. The chain links TRBV29-1 to TRBJ1-2; the D is unclear. CDR1 and CDR2 from the germline V gene are SQVTM and ANQGSEA. V was clipped by 0 bases and J by 2 bases, with 10 bases between them. The CDR3 spans 14 residues. DNA of the CDR3: TGCAGCGTTGAAGATCGATCCGGAAACTATGGCTACACCTTC. It specifies CSVEDRSGNYGYTF.

The chain has TRBV12-3 or TRBV12-4 and TRBJ2-3, with 7 nucleotides matching TRBD1. The CDR3 covers 16 residues. After removal of 5 bases from V and 2 bases from J, the junction contained 10 bases not matched to a gene. CDR3 residues: CASSADTGVITDTQYF. The CDR3 coding sequence is TGTGCCAGCAGTGCCGACACAGGGGTGATCACAGATACGCAGTATTTT.

V is TRBV7-3 and J is TRBJ2-2, with D unclear. The V end was cut by 5 bases, the J end by 0 bases, with 7 bases between. The CDR3 length is 14 residues. The germline V gene has CDR1 SGHTA and CDR2 FQGTGA. The CDR3 DNA follows: TGTGCCAGCAGCCTGAACACGAACACCGGGGAGCTGTTTTTT. It is translated as CASSLNTNTGELFF.

The chain is built from TRBV28 and TRBJ1-5, with TRBD1 as a possible D gene (5 bases). V lost 5 bases and J lost 1, with 18 bases in between. CDR1 is MDHEN, CDR2 SYDVKM, per germline. This CDR3 comprises 17 residues. The CDR3 DNA follows: TGTGCCAGCAGTGGGGCCGGACGAAAACGGAGCAATCAGCCCCAGCATTTT. Protein product: CASSGAGRKRSNQPQHF.

V and J are TRBV20-1 and TRBJ2-7; 7 bases align to TRBD1. J lost 2 bases, V lost 3 bases, and 7 bases had no gene match. Per the germline V gene, CDR1 is DFQATT and CDR2 is SNEGSKA (reference sequence). The CDR3 runs 14 residues. The CDR3 DNA reads as TGCAGTGCTAGTAAGCCGGGACAGCCCTACGAGCAGTACTTC. This gives the protein CSASKPGQPYEQYF.

The chain joins TRBV3-1 to TRBJ2-1, with D tentatively TRBD2 (6 bases). The CDR3 is 13 residues long. Trimming took 1 base from V and 9 from J, leaving 10 bases between them. Germline CDR1 LGHDT, CDR2 YNNKEL (reference sequence). Written as DNA, the CDR3 is TGTGCCAGCAGCCAAGTGGGACTGACTGAGCAGTTCTTC. Its protein product is CASSQVGLTEQFF.

CDR3 in amino acids: CSVVDPGSYNEQFF. In nucleotides, the CDR3 is TGCAGCGTAGTGGACCCCGGCTCCTACAATGAGCAGTTCTTC. The chain carries TRBV29-1 and TRBJ2-1; D unresolved. Germline V CDR1 and CDR2: SQVTM, ANQGSEA. This CDR3 spans 14 amino acids. V was trimmed by 6 bases and J by 0 bases, leaving 12 bases between them.

This clonotype has just a few counts. The gene calls are TRBV18 and TRBJ1-3, with TRBD1 matching over 7 bases. After removal of 4 bases from V and 0 bases from J, the junction contained 6 bases not matched to a gene. In germline, CDR1 is KGHSH, CDR2 LQKENI. The CDR3 has 16 amino acids. The CDR3 nucleotides are TGTGCCAGCTCACACACAGGGGACCGCTCTGGAAACACCATATATTTT. It specifies CASSHTGDRSGNTIYF.

This clonotype was recorded a few times. The rearrangement uses TRBV12-3 or TRBV12-4 and TRBJ2-5, with D possibly being TRBD2 (6 bases). The CDR3 consists of 15 residues. V lost 8 bases and J 10 bases, leaving 26 bases between the germline ends. The CDR3 DNA is TGTGCCAGCGCCGACTCAGGGTATGGAGGGGTTGACCAGTACTTC. Translated, it gives CASADSGYGGVDQYF.

The chain uses TRBV12-2 and TRBJ2-3; the table names TRBD2, a call not compared with the DNA. TRBV12-2 is annotated as a pseudogene. The CDR3 consists of 18 residues. In nucleotides, the CDR3 is TGTGCAAGTCGCTTTTACCCGCCGCAGCGGGGTCTCCGGGATACGCAGTATTTT. Protein sequence: CASRFYPPQRGLRDTQYF.

There are a few counts of this clonotype. The genes are TRBV4-1 and TRBJ1-6; no clear D. Trimming shortened V by 1 base and J by 2 bases, and 9 bases separated the two germline ends. Germline CDR1 reads MGHRA; CDR2 reads YSYEKL. The CDR3 spans 16 residues. The chain's CDR3 is CASSQGLGPYNSPLHF. The CDR3 DNA is TGCGCCAGCAGCCAAGGGCTAGGGCCCTATAATTCACCCCTCCACTTT.

J is TRBJ2-2 and V is TRBV4-3; 11 bases match TRBD2. Per germline, CDR1 LGHNA and CDR2 YSLEER. The CDR3 consists of 17 residues. V lost 0 bases to trimming and J lost 5 bases; unmatched junction nucleotides: 5. CDR3 bases: TGCGCCAGCAGCCAAGAAGCTAGCGGGAGGTATACCGGGGAGCTGTTTTTT. Its translation is CASSQEASGRYTGELFF.

A few counts support this clonotype. This chain joins TRBV12-3 or TRBV12-4 and TRBJ2-2; TRBD1 might be the D (6 bases). V gave up 3 bases and J gave up 4 bases, with 9 bases separating them. CDR3 length equals 14 residues. CDR3 DNA: TGTGCCAGCAGTTTTCGACAGGTCACCGGGGAGCTGTTTTTT. Translating it yields CASSFRQVTGELFF.

This clonotype was found a few times. This chain joins TRBV11-2 and TRBJ2-3; TRBD2 might be the D (5 bases). The CDR3 has 16 amino acids. Looked up from germline, CDR1 is SGHAT and CDR2 is FQNNGV. V shed 4 bases and J shed 5 bases, with 19 bases lying between them. The CDR3 reads CASSYRTGLGIDTQYF. Here the CDR3 DNA reads TGTGCCAGCAGCTACCGGACTGGTCTGGGAATAGATACGCAGTATTTT.

In regard to this clonotype: Relative to the germline gene, one junction end is altered; a read error may explain this. This chain uses TRBV9 with TRBJ2-2; D gene uncertain. CDR3 length: 16 residues. Germline assignment: CDR1 SGDLS and CDR2 YYNGEE. The CDR3 spells CASSVQAEPNTGELFF. Written as DNA, the CDR3 is TGTGCCAGCAGCGTACAGGCGGAACCGAACACTGGGGAGCTGTTTTTT.

In its sample, this clonotype was seen a few times. CDR3 in amino acids: CASSSGQGREYF. The CDR3 bases are TGTGCCAGCAGCTCGGGACAGGGAAGGGAGTACTTC. The rearrangement uses TRBV5-5 and TRBJ2-7, with 9 nucleotides matching TRBD1. This CDR3 comprises 12 residues. Germline V lookup: CDR1 SGHKS, CDR2 YYEKEE (reference sequence). The V segment lost 3 bases and the J segment 11 bases; nucleotides outside the gene matches: 6.

The V and J genes are TRBV5-6 and TRBJ1-1, with D possibly matching TRBD1 (5 bases). V lost 2 bases to trimming and J lost 8 bases, with 16 bases between them. This CDR3 is built from 14 residues. The germline V gene has CDR1 SGHDT and CDR2 YYEEEE. The CDR3 protein is CASSFGTTIEEAFF. The CDR3 DNA follows: TGTGCCAGCAGCTTTGGGACTACTATAGAGGAAGCTTTCTTT.

At least ten counts were recorded for this clonotype. V gene TRBV12-3 or TRBV12-4 combines with J gene TRBJ1-1; D may be TRBD1 (5 bases). Trimming removed 3 bases at V and 2 bases at J, with 7 bases between. The CDR3 has 13 residues. CDR3 nucleotide sequence: TGTGCCAGCAGTTTTCAGGGTAACACTGAAGCTTTCTTT. Translating it yields CASSFQGNTEAFF.

The chain combines TRBV7-2 with TRBJ2-7; TRBD1 matches at 7 bases. CDR1 and CDR2 from the germline V gene are SGHTA and FQGNSA. V shed 4 bases, J shed 2 bases, and the junction held 11 bases outside the gene matches. The CDR3 totals 16 residues. CDR3 protein: CASSSDRDTTTYEQYF. CDR3 in DNA: TGTGCCAGCAGCTCCGACAGGGATACTACGACCTACGAGCAGTACTTC.

The V and J genes are TRBV20-1 and TRBJ2-5, with TRBD2 matching 8 bases. CDR1 DFQATT and CDR2 SNEGSKA come from the germline V gene (reference sequence). V lost 0 bases and J lost 6; bases outside the gene matches: 9. CDR3 length: 15 residues. The CDR3 reads CSARDRGGAWQTQYF. CDR3 nucleotides: TGCAGTGCTAGAGATCGGGGGGGCGCGTGGCAGACCCAGTACTTC.

CDR3 residues: CASSPGPYRMNTEAFF. CDR3 nucleotide sequence: TGTGCCAGCAGCCCGGGACCTTACCGCATGAACACTGAAGCTTTCTTT. The V and J genes are TRBV7-9 and TRBJ1-1, with D perhaps matching TRBD1 (5 bases). There are 16 residues in the CDR3. Trimming removed 5 bases from V and 0 bases from J, with 16 bases in between. Germline CDR1 and CDR2: SEHNR and FQNEAQ (reference sequence).

This clonotype was recorded at least ten times. The chain employs TRBV12-3 or TRBV12-4 and TRBJ2-1, with D possibly TRBD1 on 6 matching bases. The V end was cut by 6 bases, the J end by 2 bases, with 14 bases between. This CDR3 has 15 residues. CDR3 sequence: CASRAQDSPYNEQFF. CDR3 DNA sequence: TGTGCCAGCAGAGCTCAGGACAGTCCCTACAATGAGCAGTTCTTC.

This clonotype turned up a few times. The V gene is TRBV2, the J gene TRBJ2-7; the match to TRBD1 covers 9 bases. This CDR3 region has 13 residues. Trimming cost V 1 base and J 7 bases; bases outside gene matches: 2. Germline CDR1 reads SNHLY; CDR2 reads FYNNEI. The CDR3 protein is CASSEDRGREQYF. DNA of the CDR3: TGTGCCAGCAGTGAAGACAGGGGGCGGGAGCAGTACTTC.